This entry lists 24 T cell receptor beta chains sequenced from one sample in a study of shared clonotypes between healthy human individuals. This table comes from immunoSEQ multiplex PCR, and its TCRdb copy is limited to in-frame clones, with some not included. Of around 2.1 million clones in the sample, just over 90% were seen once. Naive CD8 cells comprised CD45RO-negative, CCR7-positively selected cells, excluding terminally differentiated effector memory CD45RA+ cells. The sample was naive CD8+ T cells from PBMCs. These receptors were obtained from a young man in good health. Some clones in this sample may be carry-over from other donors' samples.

The CDR3 DNA reads TGTGCCAGCAGCCAAGATGAGGAGACCCAGTACTTC. This encodes CASSQDEETQYF. The V call is TRBV14, the J call TRBJ2-5; D remains ambiguous. The CDR3 has 12 residues. V was shortened by 0 bases and J by 5 bases, with 4 bases between the two germline ends. Germline V lookup: CDR1 SGHDN, CDR2 FVKESK.

The CDR3 bases are TGTGCCAGCAGCACAGGGTCCGTCGAAAAGCAGTTCTTC. This encodes CASSTGSVEKQFF. V is TRBV7-9 and J is TRBJ2-1; the D gene is possibly TRBD1 (6 bases). The V end lost 5 bases, the J end lost 11 bases, and 16 bases lay between the germline ends. Germline assignment: CDR1 SEHNR and CDR2 FQNEAQ (reference sequence). The CDR3 consists of 13 residues.

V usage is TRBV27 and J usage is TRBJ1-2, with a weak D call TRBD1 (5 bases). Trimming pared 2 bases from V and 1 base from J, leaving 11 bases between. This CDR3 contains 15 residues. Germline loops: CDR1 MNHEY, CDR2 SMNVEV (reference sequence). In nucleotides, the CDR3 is TGTGCCAGCAGTTTAGACAGACGAAATAACTATGGCTACACCTTC. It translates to CASSLDRRNNYGYTF.

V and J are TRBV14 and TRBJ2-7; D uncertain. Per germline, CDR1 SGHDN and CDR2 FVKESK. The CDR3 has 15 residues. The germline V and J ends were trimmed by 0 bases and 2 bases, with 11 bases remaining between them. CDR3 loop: CASSQDRLMTYEQYF. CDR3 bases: TGTGCCAGCAGCCAAGATCGGCTAATGACCTACGAGCAGTACTTC.

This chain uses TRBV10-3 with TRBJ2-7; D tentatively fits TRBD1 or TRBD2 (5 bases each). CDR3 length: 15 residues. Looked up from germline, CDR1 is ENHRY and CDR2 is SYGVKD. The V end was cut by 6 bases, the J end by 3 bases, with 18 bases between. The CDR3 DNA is TGTGCCATCAGGACTATGGGGGACCCCTTCTACGAGCAGTACTTC. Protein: CAIRTMGDPFYEQYF.

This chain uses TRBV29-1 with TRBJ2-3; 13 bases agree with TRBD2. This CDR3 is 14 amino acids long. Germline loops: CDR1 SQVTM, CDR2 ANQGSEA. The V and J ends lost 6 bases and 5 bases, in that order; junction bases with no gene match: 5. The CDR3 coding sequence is TGCAGCGTGCGGACTAGCGGGAGCCTAGATACGCAGTATTTT. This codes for CSVRTSGSLDTQYF.

CDR3 nucleotide sequence: TGTGCCAGCAGTTTCGGCAGGGGGCGCCAAGAGACCCAGTACTTC. It is translated as CASSFGRGRQETQYF. The chain combines TRBV28 with TRBJ2-5, with 8 nucleotides matching TRBD1. Per germline, CDR1 MDHEN and CDR2 SYDVKM. V gave up 3 bases and J gave up 1 base; unmatched junction bases: 4. This CDR3 contains 15 residues.

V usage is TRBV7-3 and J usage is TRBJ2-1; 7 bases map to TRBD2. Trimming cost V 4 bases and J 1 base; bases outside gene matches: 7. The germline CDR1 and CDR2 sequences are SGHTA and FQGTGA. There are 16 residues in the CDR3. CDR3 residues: CASSSILAVSYNEQFF. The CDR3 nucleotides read TGTGCCAGCAGCTCCATCCTAGCGGTATCCTACAATGAGCAGTTCTTC.

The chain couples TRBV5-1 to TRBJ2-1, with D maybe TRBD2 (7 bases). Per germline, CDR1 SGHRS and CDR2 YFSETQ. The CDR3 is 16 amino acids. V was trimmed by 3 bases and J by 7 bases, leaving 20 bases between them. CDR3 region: CASSWVGGGRRNEQFF. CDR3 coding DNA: TGCGCCAGCAGCTGGGTTGGGGGCGGGAGAAGGAATGAGCAGTTCTTC. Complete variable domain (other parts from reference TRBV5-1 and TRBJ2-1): KAGVTQTPRYLIKTRGQQVTLSCSPISGHRSVSWYQQTPGQGLQFLFEYFSETQRNKGNFPGRFSGRQFSNSRSEMNVSTLELGDSALYLCASSWVGGGRRNEQFFGPGTRLTVL.

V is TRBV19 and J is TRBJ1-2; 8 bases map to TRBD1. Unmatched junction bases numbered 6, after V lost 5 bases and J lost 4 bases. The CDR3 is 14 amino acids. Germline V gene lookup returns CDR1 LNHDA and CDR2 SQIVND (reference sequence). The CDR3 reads CASSWDRRSYGYTF. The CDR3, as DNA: TGTGCCAGTAGTTGGGACAGGCGCTCCTATGGCTACACCTTC. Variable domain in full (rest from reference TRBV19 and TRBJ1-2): DGGITQSPKYLFRKEGQNVTLSCEQNLNHDAMYWYRQDPGQGLRLIYYSQIVNDFQKGDIAEGYSVSREKKESFPLTVTSAQKNPTAFYLCASSWDRRSYGYTFGSGTRLTVV.

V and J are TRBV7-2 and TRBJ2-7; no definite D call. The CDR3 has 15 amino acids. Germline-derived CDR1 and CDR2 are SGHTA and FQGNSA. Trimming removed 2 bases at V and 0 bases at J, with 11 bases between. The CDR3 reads CASSLSYPSSYEQYF. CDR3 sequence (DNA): TGTGCCAGCAGCTTATCCTATCCCTCCTCCTACGAGCAGTACTTC.

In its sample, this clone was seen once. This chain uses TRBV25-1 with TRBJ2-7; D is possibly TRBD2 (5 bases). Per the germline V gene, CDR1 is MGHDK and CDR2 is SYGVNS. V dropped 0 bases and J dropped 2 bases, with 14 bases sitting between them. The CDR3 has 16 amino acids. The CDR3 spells CASSEYVPNGAYEQYF. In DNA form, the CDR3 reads TGTGCCAGCAGTGAATATGTCCCAAACGGGGCCTACGAGCAGTACTTC.

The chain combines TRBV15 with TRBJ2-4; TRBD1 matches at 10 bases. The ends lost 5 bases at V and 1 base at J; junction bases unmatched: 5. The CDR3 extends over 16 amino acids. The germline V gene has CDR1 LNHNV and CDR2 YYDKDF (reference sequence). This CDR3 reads CATSDRQGAAKNIQYF. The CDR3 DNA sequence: TGTGCCACCAGCGACCGACAGGGGGCTGCCAAAAACATTCAGTACTTC.

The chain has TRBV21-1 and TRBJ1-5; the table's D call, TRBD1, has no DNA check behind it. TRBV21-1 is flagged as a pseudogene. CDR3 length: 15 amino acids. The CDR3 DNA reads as TGTGCCAGCAGCAAAAGGGGACATAGCAATCAGCCCCAGCATTTT. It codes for CASSKRGHSNQPQHF.

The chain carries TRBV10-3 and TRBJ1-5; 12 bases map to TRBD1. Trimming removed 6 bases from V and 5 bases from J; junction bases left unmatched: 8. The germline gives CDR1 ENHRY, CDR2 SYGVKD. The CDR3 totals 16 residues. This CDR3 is CAISQPGTGGDQPQHF. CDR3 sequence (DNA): TGTGCCATCAGCCAGCCCGGGACAGGGGGCGATCAGCCCCAGCATTTT.

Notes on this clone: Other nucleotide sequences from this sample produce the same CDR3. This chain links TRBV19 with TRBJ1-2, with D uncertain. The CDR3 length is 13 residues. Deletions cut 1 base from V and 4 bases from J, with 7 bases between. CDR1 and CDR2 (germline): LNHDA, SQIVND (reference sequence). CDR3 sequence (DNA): TGTGCCAGTAGTATAGGAGTGGGCTATGGCTACACCTTC. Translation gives CASSIGVGYGYTF.

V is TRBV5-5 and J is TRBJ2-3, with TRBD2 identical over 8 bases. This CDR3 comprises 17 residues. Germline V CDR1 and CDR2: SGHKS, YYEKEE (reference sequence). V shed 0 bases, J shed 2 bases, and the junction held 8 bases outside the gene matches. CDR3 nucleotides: TGTGCCAGCAGCTTGGCCCCCGGGACTAGTTACACAGATACGCAGTATTTT. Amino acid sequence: CASSLAPGTSYTDTQYF.

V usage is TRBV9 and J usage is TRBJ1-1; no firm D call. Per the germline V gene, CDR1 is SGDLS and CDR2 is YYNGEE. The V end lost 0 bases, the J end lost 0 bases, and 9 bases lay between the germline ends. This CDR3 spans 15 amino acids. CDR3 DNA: TGTGCCAGCAGCGTAGGTCCCTACATGAACACTGAAGCTTTCTTT. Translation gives CASSVGPYMNTEAFF.

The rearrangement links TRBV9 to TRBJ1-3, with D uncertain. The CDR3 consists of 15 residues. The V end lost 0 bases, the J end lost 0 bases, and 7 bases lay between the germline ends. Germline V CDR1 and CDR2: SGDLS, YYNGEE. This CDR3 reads CASSVASSSGNTIYF. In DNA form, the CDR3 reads TGTGCCAGCAGCGTAGCCTCCAGCTCTGGAAACACCATATATTTT.

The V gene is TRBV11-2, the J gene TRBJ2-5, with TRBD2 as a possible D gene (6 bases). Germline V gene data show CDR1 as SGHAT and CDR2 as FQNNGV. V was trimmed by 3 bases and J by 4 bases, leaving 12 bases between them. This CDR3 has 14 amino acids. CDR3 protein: CASSFWGRPETQYF. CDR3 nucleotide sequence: TGTGCCAGCAGCTTTTGGGGGAGGCCAGAGACCCAGTACTTC.

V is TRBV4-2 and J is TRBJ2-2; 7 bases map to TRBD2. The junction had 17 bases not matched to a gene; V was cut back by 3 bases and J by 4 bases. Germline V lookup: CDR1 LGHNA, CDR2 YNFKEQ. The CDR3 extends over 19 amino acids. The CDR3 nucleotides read TGTGCCAGCAGCCAGGCCAAGGTGGGGCGGGAGTTGGTCACCGGGGAGCTGTTTTTT. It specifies CASSQAKVGRELVTGELFF.

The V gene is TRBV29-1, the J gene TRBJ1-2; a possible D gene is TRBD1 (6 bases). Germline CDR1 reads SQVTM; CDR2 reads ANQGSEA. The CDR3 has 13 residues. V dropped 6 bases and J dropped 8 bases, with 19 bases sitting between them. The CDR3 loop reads CSVELQGVLGYTF. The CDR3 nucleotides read TGCAGCGTAGAGCTACAGGGCGTTCTCGGCTACACCTTC.

The CDR3 DNA sequence: TGTGCCAGCAGCGTAGGGACTGAGGGCGTTGCGCAGTTCTTC. Its protein product is CASSVGTEGVAQFF. This chain joins TRBV9 and TRBJ2-1, with D possibly being TRBD2 (5 bases). CDR1 is SGDLS, CDR2 YYNGEE, per germline. CDR3 length: 14 amino acids. Trimming removed 0 bases from V and 12 bases from J, with 16 bases in between.

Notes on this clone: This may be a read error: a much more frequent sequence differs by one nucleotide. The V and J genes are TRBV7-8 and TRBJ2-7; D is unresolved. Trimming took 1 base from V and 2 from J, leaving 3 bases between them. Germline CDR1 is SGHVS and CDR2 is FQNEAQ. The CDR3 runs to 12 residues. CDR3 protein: CASSLGAYEQYF. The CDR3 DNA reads TGTGCCAGCAGCTTAGGAGCCTACGAGCAGTACTTC.